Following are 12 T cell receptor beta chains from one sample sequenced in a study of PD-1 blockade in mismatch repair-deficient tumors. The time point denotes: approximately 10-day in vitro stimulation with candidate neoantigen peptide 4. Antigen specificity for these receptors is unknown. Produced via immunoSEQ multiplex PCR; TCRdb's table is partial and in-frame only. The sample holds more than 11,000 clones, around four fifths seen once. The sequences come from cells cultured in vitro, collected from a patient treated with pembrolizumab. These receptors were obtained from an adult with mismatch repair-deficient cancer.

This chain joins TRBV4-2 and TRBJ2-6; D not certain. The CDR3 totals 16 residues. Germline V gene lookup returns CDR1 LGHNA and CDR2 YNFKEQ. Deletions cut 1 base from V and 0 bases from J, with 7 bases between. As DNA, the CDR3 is TGTGCCAGCAGCCAAGTGTCAGGCTCTGGGGCCAACGTCCTGACTTTC. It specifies CASSQVSGSGANVLTF.

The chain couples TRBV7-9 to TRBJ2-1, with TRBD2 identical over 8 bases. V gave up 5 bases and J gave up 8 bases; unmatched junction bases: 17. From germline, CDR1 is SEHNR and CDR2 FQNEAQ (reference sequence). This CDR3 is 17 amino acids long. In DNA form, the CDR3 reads TGTGCCAGCAGCCCCGGCTGGGGCGGGAGGACCAACGATGAGCAGTTCTTC. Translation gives CASSPGWGGRTNDEQFF.

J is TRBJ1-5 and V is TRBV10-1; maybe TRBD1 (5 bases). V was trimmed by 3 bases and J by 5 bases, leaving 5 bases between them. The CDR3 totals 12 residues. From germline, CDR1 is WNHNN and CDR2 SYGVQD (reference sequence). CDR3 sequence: CASSDRDQPQHF. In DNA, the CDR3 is TGCGCCAGCAGTGACAGGGATCAGCCCCAGCATTTT.

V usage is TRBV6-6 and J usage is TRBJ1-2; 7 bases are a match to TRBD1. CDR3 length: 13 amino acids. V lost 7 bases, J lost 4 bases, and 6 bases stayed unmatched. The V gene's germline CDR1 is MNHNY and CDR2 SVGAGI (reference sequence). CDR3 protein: CASNPDRVYGYTF. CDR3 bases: TGTGCCAGCAACCCCGACAGGGTCTATGGCTACACCTTC.

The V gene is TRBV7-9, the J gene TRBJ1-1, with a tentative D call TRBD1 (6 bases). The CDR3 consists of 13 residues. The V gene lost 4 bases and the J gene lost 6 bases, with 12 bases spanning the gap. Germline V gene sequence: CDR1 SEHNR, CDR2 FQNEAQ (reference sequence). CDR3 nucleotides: TGTGCCAGCAGCTCGCAAGGGGGTGCTGAAGCTTTCTTT. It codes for CASSSQGGAEAFF.

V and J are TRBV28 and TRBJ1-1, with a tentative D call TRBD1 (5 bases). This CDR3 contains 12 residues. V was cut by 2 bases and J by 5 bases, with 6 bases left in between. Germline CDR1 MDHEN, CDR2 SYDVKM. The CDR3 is CASSLRGTEAFF. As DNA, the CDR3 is TGTGCCAGCAGTTTAAGGGGTACTGAAGCTTTCTTT.

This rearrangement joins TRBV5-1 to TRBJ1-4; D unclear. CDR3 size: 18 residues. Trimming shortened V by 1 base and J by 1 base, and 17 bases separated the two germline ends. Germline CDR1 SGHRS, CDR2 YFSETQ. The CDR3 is CASSLYSGQGRTNEKLFF. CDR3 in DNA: TGCGCCAGCAGCTTGTACTCCGGGCAAGGTCGAACTAATGAAAAACTGTTTTTT.

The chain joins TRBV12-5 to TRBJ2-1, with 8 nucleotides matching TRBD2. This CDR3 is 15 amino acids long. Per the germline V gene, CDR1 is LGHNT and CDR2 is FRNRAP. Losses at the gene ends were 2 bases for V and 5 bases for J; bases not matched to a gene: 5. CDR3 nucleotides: TGTGCTAGTGGTTTGATAGCGGGAACTCACAATGAGCAGTTCTTC. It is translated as CASGLIAGTHNEQFF.

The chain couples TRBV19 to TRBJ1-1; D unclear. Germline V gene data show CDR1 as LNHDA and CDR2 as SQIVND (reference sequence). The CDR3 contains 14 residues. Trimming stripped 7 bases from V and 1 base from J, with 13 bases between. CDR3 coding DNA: TGTGCCAGTAATCCTTCGTGGCAGAACACTGAAGCTTTCTTT. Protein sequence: CASNPSWQNTEAFF. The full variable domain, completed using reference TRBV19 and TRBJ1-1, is DGGITQSPKYLFRKEGQNVTLSCEQNLNHDAMYWYRQDPGQGLRLIYYSQIVNDFQKGDIAEGYSVSREKKESFPLTVTSAQKNPTAFYLCASNPSWQNTEAFFGQGTRLTVV.

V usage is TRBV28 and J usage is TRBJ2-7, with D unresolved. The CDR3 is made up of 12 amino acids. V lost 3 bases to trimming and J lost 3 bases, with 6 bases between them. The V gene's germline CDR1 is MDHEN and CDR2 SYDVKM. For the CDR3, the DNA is TGTGCCAGCAGTTTTGGGGACTACGAGCAGTACTTC. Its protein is CASSFGDYEQYF.

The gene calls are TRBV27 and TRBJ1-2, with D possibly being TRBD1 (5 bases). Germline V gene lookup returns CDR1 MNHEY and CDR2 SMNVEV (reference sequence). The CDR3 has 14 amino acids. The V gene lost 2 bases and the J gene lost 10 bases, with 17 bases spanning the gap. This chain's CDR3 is CASSLQRDAAFYTF. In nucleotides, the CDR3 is TGTGCCAGCAGTTTACAACGGGACGCTGCTTTCTACACCTTC.

Written as DNA, the CDR3 is TGTGCCACTGGTAGGGGTGGCAATCAGCCCCAGCATTTT. This sequence encodes CATGRGGNQPQHF. The chain uses TRBV19 and TRBJ1-5, with D possibly TRBD1 on 5 matching bases. V lost 10 bases, J lost 2 bases, and 12 bases lay in between. Germline V gene data show CDR1 as LNHDA and CDR2 as SQIVND (reference sequence). The CDR3 runs 13 residues.